These T cell receptor beta chains were read from a single sample in a study of CD8 T cells in ankylosing spondylitis. MiXCR, run by TCRdb on the 5' RACE reads, gives a single entry per CDR3 protein. The sample holds 150,000 or so distinct CDR3 sequences, around 16% seen once. The sequenced sample was blood, either unsorted or a sorted T cell fraction (not recorded which). The receptors derive from a male donor with ankylosing spondylitis or in good health (not recorded which). CDR3s include the opening cysteine and the closing phenylalanine or tryptophan. A D gene is named only where the DNA matches it firmly. The listing skips clone size in some rows; elsewhere it reads once, few, many or a size class.

abundance,j_gene,len,d_gene,v_gene,CDR3aa,CDR3nt
many,TRBJ2-5,14,-,TRBV18,CASSPEVRQETQYF,TGTGCCAGCTCACCAGAGGTGAGGCAAGAGACCCAGTACTTC
many,TRBJ2-7,14,-,TRBV10-3,CAKDSRPDLCEQYF,TGTGCCAAGGATAGTCGTCCAGATCTTTGTGAGCAGTACTTC
many,TRBJ2-1,13,-,TRBV11-2,CASSLRWGNEQFF,TGTGCCAGCAGCTTAAGGTGGGGAAATGAGCAGTTCTTC
many,TRBJ2-1,15,TRBD2,TRBV5-1,CASSFGLAGYNEQFF,TGCGCCAGCAGCTTTGGTCTAGCGGGCTACAATGAGCAGTTCTTC
many,TRBJ2-1,13,TRBD2,TRBV20-1,CSARLAGTAQQFF,TGCAGTGCTAGACTAGCGGGGACCGCCCAGCAGTTCTTC
few,TRBJ2-1,14,-,TRBV20-1,CSARVGAVYNEQFF,TGCAGTGCTAGGGTAGGCGCCGTCTACAATGAGCAGTTCTTC
few,TRBJ1-1,13,-,TRBV27,CASSLNERTEAFF,TGTGCCAGCAGTTTAAACGAGCGGACCGAAGCTTTCTTT
many,TRBJ2-1,15,-,TRBV28,CASSLSAGGHNEQFF,TGTGCCAGCAGTTTATCCGCCGGGGGGCACAATGAGCAGTTCTTC
many,TRBJ1-1,13,TRBD1,TRBV5-1,CASSQPRDSEAFF,TGCGCCAGCAGCCAGCCCCGGGACAGCGAAGCTTTCTTT
many,TRBJ1-3,13,-,TRBV24-1,CATSDLWEDTIYF,TGTGCCACCAGTGATTTGTGGGAAGACACCATATATTTT
many,TRBJ1-5,13,-,TRBV4-1,CASSRGPLEPQHF,TGCGCCAGCAGCCGAGGTCCCCTAGAGCCCCAGCATTTT
few,TRBJ2-5,17,TRBD2,TRBV5-5,CASSLVLAGGLGETQYF,TGTGCCAGCAGCTTGGTACTAGCGGGAGGTCTTGGGGAGACCCAGTACTTC
many,TRBJ1-1,14,-,TRBV12-3/TRBV12-4,CASSLLALNTEAFF,TGTGCCAGCAGTTTGTTGGCATTGAACACTGAAGCTTTCTTT
many,TRBJ2-1,13,TRBD2,TRBV6-2/TRBV6-3,CASKTSGSIEQFF,TGTGCCAGCAAAACTAGCGGGAGTATTGAGCAGTTCTTC
-,TRBJ2-3,15,TRBD2,TRBV7-2,CASSRTSGTKSTQYF,TGTGCCAGCAGCCGGACTAGCGGTACCAAAAGTACGCAGTATTTT
many,TRBJ2-5,11,-,TRBV7-8,CASSQIETQYF,TGTGCCAGCAGCCAAATTGAGACCCAGTACTTC
-,TRBJ2-5,18,TRBD2,TRBV28,CASSSLAGGLRVQETQYF,TGTGCCAGCAGTTCCTTAGCGGGAGGGCTCAGGGTCCAAGAGACCCAGTACTTC
-,TRBJ2-5,14,-,TRBV10-3,CAISEQDYEETQYF,TGTGCCATCAGTGAGCAGGACTACGAAGAGACCCAGTACTTC
many,TRBJ1-1,14,-,TRBV4-1,CASSQVGMNTEAFF,TGCGCCAGCAGCCAAGTCGGAATGAACACTGAAGCTTTCTTT
-,TRBJ2-3,14,TRBD1,TRBV30,CAWDRGFSTDTQYF,TGTGCCTGGGACAGGGGCTTTAGCACAGATACGCAGTATTTT
-,TRBJ2-2,18,TRBD2,TRBV4-1,CASGFTRGLAANTGELFF,TGCGCCAGCGGCTTCACCCGGGGACTAGCGGCCAACACCGGGGAGCTGTTTTTT
-,TRBJ2-2,14,-,TRBV25-1,CASSIQGRTGELFF,TGTGCCAGCAGTATCCAGGGTCGAACCGGGGAGCTGTTTTTT
few,TRBJ2-1,11,-,TRBV5-4,CATGPRNEQFF,TGTGCCACGGGACCCCGCAATGAGCAGTTCTTC
few,TRBJ1-5,14,-,TRBV20-1,CSASMGAYNQPQHF,TGCAGTGCTAGTATGGGGGCATACAATCAGCCCCAGCATTTT
many,TRBJ2-7,15,-,TRBV12-3/TRBV12-4,CASSLWWDNLNEQYF,TGTGCCAGCAGTTTATGGTGGGATAATCTGAACGAGCAGTACTTC
many,TRBJ1-1,15,-,TRBV19,CASSPLAGVDTEAFF,TGTGCCAGTAGTCCCTTGGCGGGGGTGGACACTGAAGCTTTCTTT
-,TRBJ2-3,14,TRBD1,TRBV12-3/TRBV12-4,CASSRTGALDTQYF,TGTGCCAGCAGTCGGACAGGGGCTTTAGATACGCAGTATTTT
few,TRBJ2-1,16,TRBD2,TRBV5-1,CASSFGGSLIHNEQFF,TGCGCCAGCAGCTTCGGCGGGAGCTTGATACACAATGAGCAGTTCTTC
few,TRBJ2-7,15,TRBD2,TRBV20-1,CSGRVAAGVSYEQYF,TGCAGTGGAAGAGTAGCAGCGGGGGTATCCTACGAGCAGTACTTC
-,TRBJ2-1,15,-,TRBV28,CASSLEGATYNEQFF,TGTGCCAGCAGTTTAGAGGGAGCAACCTACAATGAGCAGTTCTTC
many,TRBJ2-7,12,-,TRBV5-1,CASSFQGAEQYF,TGCGCCAGCAGCTTCCAGGGTGCCGAGCAGTACTTC
-,TRBJ2-1,14,-,TRBV7-3,CASSLNLADGEQFF,TGTGCCAGCAGCTTAAACTTGGCTGACGGTGAGCAGTTCTTC
-,TRBJ1-2,13,-,TRBV20-1,CSAKRWAAYGYTF,TGCAGTGCTAAAAGATGGGCAGCCTATGGCTACACCTTC
-,TRBJ1-3,15,-,TRBV25-1,CASREHGISGNTIYF,TGTGCCAGCAGGGAGCACGGAATCTCTGGAAACACCATATATTTT
-,TRBJ2-1,16,-,TRBV24-1,CATSDLGQGKENEQFF,TGTGCCACCAGTGATTTGGGCCAGGGGAAGGAGAATGAGCAGTTCTTC
-,TRBJ1-1,12,-,TRBV29-1,CSTTAGITEAFF,TGCAGTACAACTGCAGGGATAACTGAAGCTTTCTTT
many,TRBJ2-1,13,-,TRBV12-3/TRBV12-4,CASTPLRGNEQFF,TGTGCCAGCACCCCCCTTAGGGGCAATGAGCAGTTCTTC
many,TRBJ2-7,14,-,TRBV20-1,CSASGASSSYEQYF,TGCAGTGCTTCAGGGGCCAGTAGCTCCTACGAGCAGTACTTC
many,TRBJ1-3,14,-,TRBV5-1,CASSLAGYGNTIYF,TGCGCCAGCAGCTTGGCAGGTTATGGAAACACCATATATTTT
many,TRBJ2-1,15,-,TRBV5-1,CASSLSVSLKGEQFF,TGCGCCAGCAGCTTGTCGGTTAGTCTTAAGGGTGAGCAGTTCTTC
few,TRBJ2-1,14,TRBD2,TRBV24-1,CATRPSGAYNEQFF,TGTGCCACCAGGCCCAGCGGGGCATACAATGAGCAGTTCTTC
many,TRBJ2-2,16,TRBD2,TRBV20-1,CSARDSSGVNTGELFF,TGCAGTGCTAGAGATTCTAGCGGAGTGAACACCGGGGAGCTGTTTTTT
many,TRBJ2-5,13,-,TRBV12-3/TRBV12-4,CASSLGRQETQYF,TGTGCCAGCAGTTTAGGCAGGCAAGAGACCCAGTACTTC
many,TRBJ2-7,14,-,TRBV28,CASSPFDSASEQYF,TGTGCCAGCAGTCCCTTCGACTCAGCTTCCGAGCAGTACTTC
few,TRBJ2-3,15,-,TRBV7-2,CASSLVRTSTDTQYF,TGTGCCAGCAGCTTAGTTAGGACTAGCACAGATACGCAGTATTTT
-,TRBJ1-3,13,-,TRBV7-9,CTSSLVSGNTIYF,TGTACCAGCAGCTTAGTCTCTGGAAACACCATATATTTT
few,TRBJ2-7,12,-,TRBV23-1,CASSQSPCEQYF,TGCGCCAGCAGTCAATCGCCCTGCGAGCAGTACTTC
-,TRBJ2-2,12,-,TRBV25-1,CASSESIGELFF,TGTGCCAGCAGTGAAAGTATCGGGGAGCTGTTTTTT
few,TRBJ2-3,13,-,TRBV5-1,CASSVGPRHALDF,TGCGCCAGCAGCGTCGGACCGCGCCACGCACTGGATTTT
many,TRBJ1-1,13,-,TRBV5-1,CASMEDAGAEAFF,TGCGCCAGCATGGAGGACGCGGGCGCTGAAGCTTTCTTT
-,TRBJ1-5,15,TRBD1,TRBV5-1,CASRSGTGDGQPQHF,TGCGCCAGCAGGTCCGGGACAGGGGACGGTCAGCCCCAGCATTTT
few,TRBJ2-7,12,TRBD1,TRBV29-1,CSVAGGASEQYF,TGCAGCGTTGCAGGGGGCGCATCCGAGCAGTACTTC
few,TRBJ1-2,11,TRBD1,TRBV20-1,CSAWGTDGYTF,TGCAGTGCTTGGGGGACAGATGGCTACACCTTC
many,TRBJ1-2,11,-,TRBV20-1,CSAHSGGGYTF,TGCAGTGCCCACTCGGGGGGGGGCTACACCTTC
many,TRBJ2-2,15,-,TRBV5-1,CASSLLPENTGELFF,TGCGCCAGCAGCTTGCTCCCAGAGAACACCGGGGAGCTGTTTTTT
many,TRBJ1-1,12,-,TRBV12-3/TRBV12-4,CASSPRSTEAFF,TGTGCCAGCAGTCCGAGAAGTACTGAAGCTTTCTTT
-,TRBJ1-4,13,-,TRBV5-1,CASSLEDGEKLFF,TGCGCCAGCAGCTTAGAAGATGGGGAAAAACTGTTTTTT
few,TRBJ2-1,13,TRBD2,TRBV24-1,CATSEGTSDEQFF,TGTGCCACCAGTGAGGGGACTAGTGATGAGCAGTTCTTC
few,TRBJ2-1,13,-,TRBV28,CASSVWANNEQFF,TGTGCCAGCAGTGTTTGGGCTAACAATGAGCAGTTCTTC
-,TRBJ2-1,15,TRBD2,TRBV10-1,CASSVLAGGQPVQFF,TGCGCCAGCAGTGTACTAGCGGGAGGCCAACCAGTACAGTTCTTC